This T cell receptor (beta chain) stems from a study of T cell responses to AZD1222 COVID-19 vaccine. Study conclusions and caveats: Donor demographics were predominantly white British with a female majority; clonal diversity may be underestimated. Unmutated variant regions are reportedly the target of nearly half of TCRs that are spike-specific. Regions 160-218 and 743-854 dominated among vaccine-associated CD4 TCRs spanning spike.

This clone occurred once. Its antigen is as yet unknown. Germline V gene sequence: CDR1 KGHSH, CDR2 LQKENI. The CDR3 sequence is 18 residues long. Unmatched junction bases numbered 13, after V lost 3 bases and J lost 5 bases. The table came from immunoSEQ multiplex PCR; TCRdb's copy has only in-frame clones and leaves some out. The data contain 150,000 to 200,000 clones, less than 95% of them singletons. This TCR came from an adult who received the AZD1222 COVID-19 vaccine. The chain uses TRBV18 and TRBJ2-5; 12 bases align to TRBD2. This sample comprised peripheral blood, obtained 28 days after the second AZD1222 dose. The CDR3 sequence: CASSPLRSGLAGAETQYF. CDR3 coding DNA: TGTGCCAGCTCACCCCTACGCTCGGGACTAGCGGGTGCCGAGACCCAGTACTTC.